This is a list of T cell receptor beta chains from one sample in a study of T cell repertoires in cytomegalovirus infection. The antigens these receptors bind are not known. TCRdb itself ran the reads through MiXCR, one entry per CDR3 protein. The repertoire holds around 900,000 distinct CDR3 sequences, with 30% to 40% as singletons. This specimen was cultured CD8+ T cells from PBMCs, taken from culture after CMV antigen stimulation. The receptor source for this set is a human donor in good health (CMV status not recorded). Some clones in this sample may be carry-over from other donors' samples. Each CDR3 is given with its conserved first and last residue.

>TRBJ1-6|TRBV7-8
CASSLARGKLVRDSYNSPLHF
>TRBJ1-5|TRBV27
CASRPVGRGQPQHF
>TRBJ2-6|TRBV2
CASGISAGANVLTF
>TRBJ1-1|TRBV4-1
CASSPREDRSFEAFF
>TRBJ2-7|TRBV15
CATSKVRFSEYEQYF
>TRBJ1-5|TRBV2
CATQGEGSNQPQHF
>TRBJ2-2|TRBV13
CASGYGRRLNTGELFF
>TRBJ1-2|TRBV7-9
CASSLDTHGYTF
>TRBJ1-1|TRBV28
CAAEPGFMNTEAFF
>TRBJ2-2|TRBV2
CAILPNTGELFF
>TRBJ2-5|TRBV14
CASSQYRVQETQYF
>TRBJ2-1|TRBV6-5
CASSYLAGAPYNEQFF
>TRBJ1-2|TRBV6-2/TRBV6-3
CASSNFYRDPAGYTF
>TRBJ1-5|TRBV12-3/TRBV12-4
CASSRPGDPSNQPQHF
>TRBJ2-1|TRBV28
CASSFVQNEQFF
>TRBJ2-7|TRBV5-5
CASSFSGGGDEQYF
>TRBJ1-4|TRBV29-1
CSVEDPQGAGEKLFF
>TRBJ1-1|TRBV2
CASIPGSLSGAFF
>TRBJ1-1|TRBV6-1
CASSDPTGGTEAFF
>TRBJ1-1|TRBV12-3/TRBV12-4
CATIGEYTEAFF
>TRBJ1-1|TRBV4-1
CASSQEGANTEAFF
>TRBJ2-3|TRBV28
CASSPNPERVGDTQYF
>TRBJ2-1|TRBV7-2
CASSFPGQGIPASYNEQFF
>TRBJ1-2|TRBV6-1
CASKIVSGNDGYTF
>TRBJ2-3|TRBV27
CASSFPGVAGGTDTQYF
>TRBJ2-1|TRBV10-3
CAISGGEWSSYNEQFF
>TRBJ1-2|TRBV7-9
CASSSWDTKFYGYTF
>TRBJ1-3|TRBV6-1
CASSDGTGPYTIYF
>TRBJ2-1|TRBV20-1
CSARDGSYNEQFF
>TRBJ1-4|TRBV7-6
CASSLYLGPSNEKLFF
>TRBJ1-2|TRBV27
CATKTANYGYTF
>TRBJ2-1|TRBV19
CASSISGGPHNEQFF
>TRBJ2-2|TRBV4-1
CASSRLIAGAGTGELFF
>TRBJ1-6|TRBV7-8
CASRQGTNSPLHF
>TRBJ2-7|TRBV3-1
CASSQDSGGYYEQYF
>TRBJ2-2|TRBV7-2
CASSLVAGTDTGELFF
>TRBJ2-5|TRBV7-2
CASSPTIRPQETQYF
>TRBJ1-1|TRBV7-6
CASRTRTIEAFF
>TRBJ2-1|TRBV12-5
CASGFLTPGGSSYNEQFF
>TRBJ1-2|TRBV19
CASTTGGDGYTF
>TRBJ2-1|TRBV28
CASTRSSAGDNEQFF
>TRBJ2-3|TRBV2
CASSVGQGIIVADTQYF